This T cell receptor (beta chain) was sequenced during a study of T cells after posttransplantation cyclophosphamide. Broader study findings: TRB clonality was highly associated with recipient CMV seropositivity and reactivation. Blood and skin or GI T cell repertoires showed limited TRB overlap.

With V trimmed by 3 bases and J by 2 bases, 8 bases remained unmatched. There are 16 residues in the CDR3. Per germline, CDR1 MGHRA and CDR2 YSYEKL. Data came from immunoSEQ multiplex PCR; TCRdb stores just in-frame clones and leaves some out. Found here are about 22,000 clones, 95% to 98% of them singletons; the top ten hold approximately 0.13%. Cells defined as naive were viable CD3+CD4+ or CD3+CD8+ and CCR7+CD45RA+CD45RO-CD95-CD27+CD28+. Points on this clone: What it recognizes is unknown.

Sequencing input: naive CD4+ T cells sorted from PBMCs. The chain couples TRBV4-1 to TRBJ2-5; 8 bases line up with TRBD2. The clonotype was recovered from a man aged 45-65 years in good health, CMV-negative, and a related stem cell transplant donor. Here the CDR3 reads CASSQGATSGQETQYF. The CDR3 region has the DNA TGCGCCAGCAGCCAGGGGGCTACTAGCGGACAAGAGACCCAGTACTTC.